Reported below is one T cell receptor beta chain. Patients of the Seattle cohort, enrolled during active infection, were followed longitudinally. The sample comes from a study of blood T cell repertoires in COVID-19. Study-wide background: The samples span acute and convalescent COVID-19 from the United States, Italy and Spain. T cells, B-cell-depleted T cells, or PBMCs provided the cDNA or gDNA that served as material.

Methods used by the authors: Reference gene primer amplification gave estimated nucleated cell counts. Clones were read by immunoSEQ multiplex PCR, and TCRdb kept only the in-frame ones, dropping some. The V and J calls and clone size are taken from that table; D and trimming were inferred from the DNA. The sample records 400,000 or so clones, roughly 90% being singletons. V was shortened by 1 base and J by 5 bases, with 12 bases between the two germline ends. The CDR3 sequence is 14 residues long. Per the germline V gene, CDR1 is SGHTS and CDR2 is YDEGEE. V and J are TRBV5-8 and TRBJ1-1, with D unclear. This TCR was recovered from a young man with COVID-19, enrolled during active disease. Sequenced: peripheral blood. DNA for the CDR3: TGTGCCAGCAGCTTGCTTTCTCGGGGAACTGAAGCTTTCTTT. It is translated as CASSLLSRGTEAFF. Looking up the rest from reference TRBV5-8 and TRBJ1-1 gives the full variable domain: EAGVTQSPTHLIKTRGQQATLRCSPISGHTSVYWYQQALGLGLQFLLWYDEGEERNRGNFPPRFSGRQFPNYSSELNVNALELEDSALYLCASSLLSRGTEAFFGQGTRLTVV.